Given below is one TCR beta chain in context. The assay was immunoSEQ multiplex PCR, and TCRdb's table has in-frame clones only and misses some. The data contain 150,000 or so clones, around 90% of them singletons. The entry originates in a study of control samples from healthy donors and cancer patients. V lost 2 bases, J lost 7 bases, and 9 bases lay in between. From germline, CDR1 is SGHDN and CDR2 FVKESK. The CDR3 loop spans 12 amino acids. The TCR sequence derives from a man in his forties or fifties in good health. Sequenced: blood. This chain joins TRBV14 and TRBJ2-7; no firm D call. CDR3 sequence: CASSQSGVEQYF. CDR3 DNA: TGTGCCAGCAGCCAATCAGGTGTTGAGCAGTACTTC.